The rows below give T cell receptor beta chains drawn from one sample of a study of CD8 T cells in cerebrospinal fluid in Alzheimer's disease. TCRdb re-called the 10x single-cell sequencing reads and gives one entry per CDR3 protein, without DNA. The table lists over a thousand distinct CDR3 sequences. The material sequenced was cerebrospinal fluid. The receptors stem from a human donor with mild cognitive impairment. Each CDR3 is given with its conserved first and last residue. Size values are once, few and many counts, or a class for expanded clones, and some rows have none.

V gene: TRBV5-1; J gene: TRBJ2-3; clone size: medium-sized; CDR3 protein: CASSLVQSTDTQYF
V gene: TRBV13; J gene: TRBJ2-1; clone size: NA; CDR3 protein: CASSLGLYNEQFF
V gene: TRBV5-6; J gene: TRBJ2-2; clone size: NA; CDR3 protein: CASSPGQKRSTGELFF
V gene: TRBV28; J gene: TRBJ2-3; clone size: NA; CDR3 protein: CASSPGLAGGQDTQYF
V gene: TRBV5-5; J gene: TRBJ1-1; clone size: medium-sized; CDR3 protein: CASSLASMNTEAFF
V gene: TRBV30; J gene: TRBJ1-2; clone size: NA; CDR3 protein: CAWSLTTGVGYTF
V gene: TRBV28; J gene: TRBJ1-6; clone size: NA; CDR3 protein: CASTRTGGLYNSPLHF
V gene: TRBV5-7; J gene: TRBJ1-6; clone size: NA; CDR3 protein: CASSRLDRPNSPLHF
V gene: TRBV7-9; J gene: TRBJ2-3; clone size: medium-sized; CDR3 protein: CASSYQRDTQYF
V gene: TRBV7-3; J gene: TRBJ2-3; clone size: NA; CDR3 protein: CASSHFADTQYF
V gene: TRBV20-1; J gene: TRBJ1-2; clone size: NA; CDR3 protein: CSASEEFFYGYTF
V gene: TRBV12-3/TRBV12-4; J gene: TRBJ1-2; clone size: large; CDR3 protein: CASSSGTEGNRYTF
V gene: TRBV7-7; J gene: TRBJ2-2; clone size: NA; CDR3 protein: CASSSTSGIGGELFF
V gene: TRBV28; J gene: TRBJ2-2; clone size: NA; CDR3 protein: CASSLSPVRSGELFF
V gene: TRBV6-2/TRBV6-3; J gene: TRBJ2-7; clone size: NA; CDR3 protein: CASSPLRQGTYEQYF
V gene: TRBV28; J gene: TRBJ2-7; clone size: medium-sized; CDR3 protein: CASSVRRDRQYF
V gene: TRBV18; J gene: TRBJ2-3; clone size: large; CDR3 protein: CASSPPDSRGTDTQYF
V gene: TRBV11-2; J gene: TRBJ2-7; clone size: medium-sized; CDR3 protein: CASSLDLTSGQYF
V gene: TRBV11-3; J gene: TRBJ1-1; clone size: NA; CDR3 protein: CASSLGTNTEAFF
V gene: TRBV2; J gene: TRBJ1-2; clone size: medium-sized; CDR3 protein: CASSGRGPYGYTF
V gene: TRBV11-2; J gene: TRBJ2-5; clone size: medium-sized; CDR3 protein: CASSLDTGSQETQYF
V gene: TRBV5-1; J gene: TRBJ1-3; clone size: medium-sized; CDR3 protein: CASSQGAFVGNTIYF
V gene: TRBV28; J gene: TRBJ2-5; clone size: NA; CDR3 protein: CASSPPGYQETQYF
V gene: TRBV2; J gene: TRBJ1-4; clone size: medium-sized; CDR3 protein: CASKYGTGAAEKLFF
V gene: TRBV3-1; J gene: TRBJ1-2; clone size: NA; CDR3 protein: CASTQRTTLYGYTF
V gene: TRBV6-5; J gene: TRBJ2-3; clone size: medium-sized; CDR3 protein: CASSYLVAGAIEEGTDTQYF
V gene: TRBV2; J gene: TRBJ2-6; clone size: NA; CDR3 protein: CASKQQAGANVLTF
V gene: TRBV5-1; J gene: TRBJ2-1; clone size: medium-sized; CDR3 protein: CASSRGASGRRDEQFF
V gene: TRBV7-2; J gene: TRBJ2-3; clone size: medium-sized; CDR3 protein: CASSPGPWADTQYF
V gene: TRBV7-9; J gene: TRBJ2-1; clone size: large; CDR3 protein: CASSRTSGGYNEQFF
V gene: TRBV7-9; J gene: TRBJ2-1; clone size: medium-sized; CDR3 protein: CASSLKGGEFF
V gene: TRBV20-1; J gene: TRBJ1-1; clone size: medium-sized; CDR3 protein: CSARGVGTASPNTEAFF
V gene: TRBV5-1; J gene: TRBJ2-7; clone size: medium-sized; CDR3 protein: CASSLESGQDGQYF
V gene: TRBV11-2; J gene: TRBJ2-7; clone size: medium-sized; CDR3 protein: CASSLEITYEQYF
V gene: TRBV30; J gene: TRBJ1-4; clone size: NA; CDR3 protein: CAWSVGGTNEKLFF
V gene: TRBV27; J gene: TRBJ2-1; clone size: medium-sized; CDR3 protein: CASRRVSGSNEQFF
V gene: TRBV2; J gene: TRBJ2-2; clone size: NA; CDR3 protein: CASIRLAGGTGELFF
V gene: TRBV10-3; J gene: TRBJ2-5; clone size: large; CDR3 protein: CAIRGDTTGLLRETQYF
V gene: TRBV7-3; J gene: TRBJ2-6; clone size: medium-sized; CDR3 protein: CASRESAGANVLTF
V gene: TRBV7-9; J gene: TRBJ1-2; clone size: medium-sized; CDR3 protein: CASSRDGSRYGYTF
V gene: TRBV4-1; J gene: TRBJ1-5; clone size: medium-sized; CDR3 protein: CASSQDPRQPQHF
V gene: TRBV6-1; J gene: TRBJ2-6; clone size: medium-sized; CDR3 protein: CASRLSGANVLTF
V gene: TRBV4-3; J gene: TRBJ2-7; clone size: large; CDR3 protein: CASSQDTVLAGDEQYF
V gene: TRBV9; J gene: TRBJ1-3; clone size: medium-sized; CDR3 protein: CASSRTGGIGNTIYF
V gene: TRBV2; J gene: TRBJ2-5; clone size: NA; CDR3 protein: CASTQPGGQRETQYF
V gene: TRBV7-9; J gene: TRBJ2-3; clone size: medium-sized; CDR3 protein: CASSLGGGVTDTQYF
V gene: TRBV9; J gene: TRBJ2-3; clone size: medium-sized; CDR3 protein: CASSAGPTDTQYF
V gene: TRBV29-1; J gene: TRBJ1-3; clone size: medium-sized; CDR3 protein: CSVRGSSGNTIYF
V gene: TRBV6-1; J gene: TRBJ2-3; clone size: NA; CDR3 protein: CASTLGTRRTDTQYF
V gene: TRBV11-3; J gene: TRBJ2-7; clone size: medium-sized; CDR3 protein: CASSFTTGGTEQYF
V gene: TRBV20-1; J gene: TRBJ1-6; clone size: medium-sized; CDR3 protein: CSARVGQGSSPLHF
V gene: TRBV29-1; J gene: TRBJ2-4; clone size: medium-sized; CDR3 protein: CSVPWGAKNIQYF
V gene: TRBV10-2; J gene: TRBJ2-1; clone size: medium-sized; CDR3 protein: CASMTGLIYNEQFF
V gene: TRBV4-1; J gene: TRBJ2-5; clone size: medium-sized; CDR3 protein: CASSQDSSGRLETQYF
V gene: TRBV5-6; J gene: TRBJ2-2; clone size: large; CDR3 protein: CASLAGPNTGELFF
V gene: TRBV6-1; J gene: TRBJ2-7; clone size: NA; CDR3 protein: CASSEGRVRSVYEQYF
V gene: TRBV11-2; J gene: TRBJ2-2; clone size: large; CDR3 protein: CASSQGLGNTGELFF
V gene: TRBV7-2; J gene: TRBJ2-6; clone size: NA; CDR3 protein: CASSLGARIDSGANVLTF